The subject of this entry is one T cell receptor (beta chain). What it recognizes is unknown. This entry belongs to a study of beta chain features in type 1 diabetes. Study overall: Patients were similar to healthy donors in age and gender (as well as in cell yields).

cDNA synthesis used the whole RNA isolate, giving expressed TCRB sequences. The method was immunoSEQ multiplex PCR; TCRdb's version includes in-frame clones alone and lacks a portion of them. The data hold under 300,000 clones, with about 25% observed a single time. This CDR3 has 15 amino acids. Germline lookup yields CDR1 SGDLS and CDR2 YYNGEE. V dropped 3 bases and J dropped 0 bases, with 12 bases sitting between them. Broader study findings: The naive, central memory and Treg TCRB repertoires of patients appeared to be more similar to one another than those of healthy donors.

Sequenced sample: central memory CD4+ T cells from blood. The chain couples TRBV9 to TRBJ2-5; D not certain. The sequence came from a man aged 25 to 40 in good health. The CDR3 loop is CASSGRRSYQETQYF. The CDR3 DNA follows: TGTGCCAGCAGCGGACGGCGATCGTACCAAGAGACCCAGTACTTC.